This is a list of T cell receptor beta chains from one sample in a study of breast tumors, draining lymph nodes, adjacent tissues. TCRdb re-analysed the multiplex PCR reads in MiXCR, keeping a single row per CDR3 protein. The table has about 180,000 distinct CDR3 sequences, around a third seen once. The sample was axillary lymph node tissue. Receptors were obtained from a female donor with breast cancer. Some clones in this sample may be carry-over from other donors' samples. Both conserved end residues are part of each CDR3. The D gene is left open where the match is weak. Rows may omit the clone size; those that give it use once, few, many or a size class.

J gene | clone size | D gene | V gene | CDR3 DNA | CDR3 protein
TRBJ1-2 | many | . | TRBV16 | TGTGCCAGCAGCCAATCTTGGACAGCAGTAAACTATGGCTACACCTTC | CASSQSWTAVNYGYTF
TRBJ1-2 | many | . | TRBV11-3 | TGTGCCAGCAGCTTGGGATATAACTATGGCTACACCTTC | CASSLGYNYGYTF
TRBJ2-5 | . | . | TRBV6-2/TRBV6-3 | TGTGCCAGCAGTTACTTGTATAGGGGGAGAGAGACCCAGTACTTC | CASSYLYRGRETQYF
TRBJ1-2 | many | TRBD1 | TRBV7-9 | TGTGCCAGCAGCTTAGGGGACAGCTCCTATGGCTACACCTTC | CASSLGDSSYGYTF
TRBJ2-7 | . | . | TRBV7-6 | TGTGCCAGCAGCCCCGGGGACACAACCCCCTACGAGCAGTACTTC | CASSPGDTTPYEQYF
TRBJ1-2 | many | TRBD1 | TRBV12-3/TRBV12-4 | TGTGCCAGCAGGCGGGACAGGGGTGCCTATGGCTACACCTTC | CASRRDRGAYGYTF
TRBJ2-5 | many | TRBD1 | TRBV29-1 | TGCAGCGTTCGGCAGGGGGTGGAGACCCAGTACTTC | CSVRQGVETQYF
TRBJ2-1 | . | . | TRBV27 | TGTGCCAGCAGTTTAACATCGATAAATGAGCAGTTCTTC | CASSLTSINEQFF
TRBJ2-3 | many | . | TRBV20-1 | TGCAGTGCTAGCCGGACAGATACGCAGTATTTT | CSASRTDTQYF
TRBJ2-5 | many | . | TRBV6-1 | TGTGCCAGCAGTGCCTTACGACAGACCCAAGAGACCCAGTACTTC | CASSALRQTQETQYF
TRBJ2-2 | many | TRBD2 | TRBV10-3 | TGTGCCATCAGTGCCAACCCCGCTAGCGGGAGGGCGAACACCGGGGAGCTGTTTTTT | CAISANPASGRANTGELFF
TRBJ2-4 | . | . | TRBV2 | TGTGCCAGCAGGAGGACCAAAAACATTCAGTACTTC | CASRRTKNIQYF
TRBJ1-5 | . | TRBD1 | TRBV2 | TGTGCCAGCAGTGATTCGACAGGGTCCTACGAGCATTTT | CASSDSTGSYEHF
TRBJ1-2 | many | TRBD1 | TRBV24-1 | TGTGCCACCAGTGATTCTTTCGGGGACAGCCTTAACTATGGCTACACCTTC | CATSDSFGDSLNYGYTF
TRBJ1-1 | few | . | TRBV7-9 | TGTGCCAGCAGCCCCCCACGGGGCTCGGACACTGAAGCTTTCTTT | CASSPPRGSDTEAFF
TRBJ2-7 | many | TRBD2 | TRBV24-1 | TGTGCCACCAGTGACCTGGGACTAGCGGGGATACTTTGGACCTACGAGCAGTACTTC | CATSDLGLAGILWTYEQYF